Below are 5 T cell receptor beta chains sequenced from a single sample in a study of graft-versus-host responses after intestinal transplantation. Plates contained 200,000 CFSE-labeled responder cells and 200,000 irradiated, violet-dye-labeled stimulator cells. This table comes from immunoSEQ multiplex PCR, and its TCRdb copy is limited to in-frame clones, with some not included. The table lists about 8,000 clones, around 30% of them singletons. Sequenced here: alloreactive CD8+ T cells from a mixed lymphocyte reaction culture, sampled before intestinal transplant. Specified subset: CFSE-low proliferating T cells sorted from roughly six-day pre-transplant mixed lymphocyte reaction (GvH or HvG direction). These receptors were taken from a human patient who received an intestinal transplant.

The CDR3 protein is CASSLFASGRADADTQYF. The CDR3 nucleotides are TGTGCCAGCAGCTTATTCGCTAGCGGGAGGGCTGATGCAGATACGCAGTATTTT. The V and J genes are TRBV7-8 and TRBJ2-3; 12 bases fit TRBD2. The CDR3 length is 18 residues. Per the germline V gene, CDR1 is SGHVS and CDR2 is FQNEAQ. The V gene end was trimmed by 2 bases and the J gene end by 4 bases; junction bases not matched to a gene: 10.

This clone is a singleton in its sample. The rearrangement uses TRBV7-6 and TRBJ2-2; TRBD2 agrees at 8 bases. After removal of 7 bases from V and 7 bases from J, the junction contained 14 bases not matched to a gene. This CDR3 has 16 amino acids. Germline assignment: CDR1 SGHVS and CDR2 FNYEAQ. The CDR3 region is CASNEMGAGAGGELFF. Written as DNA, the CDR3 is TGTGCCAGCAACGAAATGGGAGCGGGAGCGGGCGGGGAGCTGTTTTTT.

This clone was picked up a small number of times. Here the CDR3 DNA reads TGTGCCAGCAGCTTATCTGGATCGGGGGGAGGCGAGCAGTACTTC. Protein: CASSLSGSGGGEQYF. The chain uses TRBV7-6 and TRBJ2-7; TRBD2 aligns across 7 bases. Germline CDR1 reads SGHVS; CDR2 reads FNYEAQ. The trim removed 2 bases at V and 6 bases at J, leaving 10 bases unmatched. CDR3 length: 15 amino acids.

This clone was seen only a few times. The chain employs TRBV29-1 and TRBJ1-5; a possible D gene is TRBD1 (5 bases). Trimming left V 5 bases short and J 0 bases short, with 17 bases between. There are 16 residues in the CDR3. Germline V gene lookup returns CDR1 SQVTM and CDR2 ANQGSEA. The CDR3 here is CSVCPSRGYSNQPQHF. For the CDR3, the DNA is TGCAGCGTTTGCCCCTCACGGGGGTATAGCAATCAGCCCCAGCATTTT.

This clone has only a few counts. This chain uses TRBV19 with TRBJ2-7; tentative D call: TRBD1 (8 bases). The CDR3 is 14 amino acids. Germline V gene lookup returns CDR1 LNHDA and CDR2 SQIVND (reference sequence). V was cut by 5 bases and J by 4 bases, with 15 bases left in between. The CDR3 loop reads CASSFGQGGYEQYF. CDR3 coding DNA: TGTGCCAGTAGTTTCGGACAGGGAGGGTACGAGCAGTACTTC.